Below are 13 T cell receptor beta chains sequenced from a single sample in a study of CD8 T cells in Susac syndrome. RNA totalling about 0.45 to 1 ug underwent reverse transcription with random hexamers. In TCRdb, the immunoSEQ multiplex PCR reads were re-called with MiXCR into one record per CDR3 protein. Counted here are about 150,000 distinct CDR3 sequences, roughly 94% occurring once; the ten biggest clones make up more than 0.2%. The specimen sequenced was CD8+ T cells from PBMCs. The source is a human donor with multiple sclerosis.

This clonotype was seen once. V is TRBV27 and J is TRBJ1-1, with D perhaps TRBD1 (5 bases). V shed 6 bases and J shed 6 bases, with 20 bases lying between them. CDR3 length: 15 residues. Germline-derived CDR1 and CDR2 are MNHEY and SMNVEV (reference sequence). CDR3 residues: CASRTGRGARAEAFF. The DNA of the CDR3 is TGTGCCAGCAGGACCGGACGGGGCGCTCGAGCTGAAGCTTTCTTT.

CDR3: CSAITTSFGDTEAFF. CDR3 DNA sequence: TGCAGTGCTATCACCACATCATTCGGGGACACTGAAGCTTTCTTT. The V call is TRBV20-1, the J call TRBJ1-1; unclear D gene. CDR3 length: 15 amino acids. Germline CDR1 reads DFQATT; CDR2 reads SNEGSKA (reference sequence). Trimming stripped 4 bases from V and 3 bases from J, with 18 bases between.

The chain is built from TRBV28 and TRBJ2-7, with D perhaps TRBD1 (6 bases). CDR1 MDHEN and CDR2 SYDVKM come from the germline V gene. The CDR3 has 12 amino acids. Trimming took 6 bases from V and 4 from J, leaving 10 bases between them. The CDR3 nucleotides read TGTGCCAGCAGGAAACAGGGATACGAGCAGTACTTC. Translated: CASRKQGYEQYF.

The chain recombines TRBV7-9 with TRBJ1-3; TRBD1 might be the D (5 bases). The V gene lost 1 base and the J gene lost 4 bases, with 11 bases spanning the gap. The CDR3 extends over 15 amino acids. In germline, CDR1 is SEHNR, CDR2 FQNEAQ (reference sequence). The CDR3 sequence: CASSLGDPRGNTIYF. The CDR3 DNA sequence: TGTGCCAGCAGCTTAGGGGACCCTCGGGGAAACACCATATATTTT.

The V call is TRBV5-6, the J call TRBJ2-4, with 9 bases lining up with TRBD2. The CDR3 has 16 amino acids. With 5 bases clipped from V and 0 bases from J, the junction kept 6 bases outside the gene matches. Germline lookup yields CDR1 SGHDT and CDR2 YYEEEE. In nucleotides, the CDR3 is TGTGCCAGCAGGACTAGCGGAAATAAAGCCAAAAACATTCAGTACTTC. Translation: CASRTSGNKAKNIQYF. Drawing the rest from reference TRBV5-6 and TRBJ2-4, the complete variable domain is DAGVTQSPTHLIKTRGQQVTLRCSPKSGHDTVSWYQQALGQGPQFIFQYYEEEERQRGNFPDRFSGHQFPNYSSELNVNALLLGDSALYLCASRTSGNKAKNIQYFGAGTRLSVL.

V is TRBV13 and J is TRBJ2-1, with 10 bases identical to TRBD2. V lost 4 bases and J lost 8; bases outside the gene matches: 8. The CDR3 has 15 amino acids. Germline V lookup: CDR1 PRHDT, CDR2 FYEKMQ (reference sequence). The CDR3 reads CASSWGSGGADEQFF. In nucleotides, the CDR3 is TGTGCCAGCAGCTGGGGCAGCGGGGGGGCGGATGAGCAGTTCTTC.

The chain couples TRBV12-3 or TRBV12-4 to TRBJ2-1; D might be TRBD1 (6 bases). The CDR3 is 14 residues long. V lost 2 bases to trimming and J lost 7 bases, with 12 bases between them. In DNA, the CDR3 is TGTGCCAGCAGTTTAAGTCTGGGGGCGAATGAGCAGTTCTTC. Protein product: CASSLSLGANEQFF.

This chain uses TRBV7-9 with TRBJ1-1; D is undetermined. V was trimmed by 6 bases and J by 2 bases, leaving 10 bases between them. CDR1 is SEHNR, CDR2 FQNEAQ, per germline (reference sequence). This CDR3 is built from 13 residues. CDR3: CASSFVENTEAFF. Written as DNA, the CDR3 is TGTGCCAGCAGTTTTGTAGAAAACACTGAAGCTTTCTTT.

This CDR3 reads CASSFKRETQYF. In DNA form, the CDR3 reads TGTGCCAGCAGCTTCAAACGAGAGACCCAGTACTTC. The chain combines TRBV11-2 with TRBJ2-5; unclear D gene. In germline, CDR1 is SGHAT, CDR2 FQNNGV. The V and J ends lost 3 bases and 4 bases respectively, with 6 bases between them. This CDR3 has 12 amino acids.

V gene TRBV20-1 combines with J gene TRBJ2-2; 12 bases are shared with TRBD2. CDR1 DFQATT and CDR2 SNEGSKA come from the germline V gene (reference sequence). V lost 3 bases to trimming and J lost 2 bases; unmatched junction nucleotides: 7. The CDR3 totals 17 residues. The CDR3 reads CSARQRLAGDNTGELFF. In DNA, the CDR3 is TGCAGTGCTAGGCAGCGACTAGCGGGGGATAACACCGGGGAGCTGTTTTTT.

The chain recombines TRBV2 with TRBJ2-7; 9 bases are shared with TRBD1. CDR3 length equals 16 residues. Trimming cost V 8 bases and J 6 bases; bases outside gene matches: 17. CDR1 is SNHLY, CDR2 FYNNEI, per germline. The CDR3 region is CASSPQEGDRVREQYF. CDR3 DNA sequence: TGTGCCAGCTCACCGCAAGAGGGGGACAGGGTTCGCGAGCAGTACTTC.

This chain links TRBV4-2 with TRBJ1-5; weak D call: TRBD1 (6 bases). Trimming left V 3 bases short and J 7 bases short, with 16 bases between. Germline-derived CDR1 and CDR2 are LGHNA and YNFKEQ. This CDR3 is 15 amino acids long. CDR3 in DNA: TGTGCCAGCAGCCAGGCCAGGACAGCGACCCAGCCCCAGCATTTT. Protein: CASSQARTATQPQHF.

J is TRBJ1-2 and V is TRBV2; a weak D match, TRBD1 (5 bases). V was trimmed by 6 bases and J by 5 bases, leaving 13 bases between them. CDR1 SNHLY and CDR2 FYNNEI come from the germline V gene. The CDR3 has 13 amino acids. CDR3 residues: CASRGESKYGYTF. CDR3 DNA sequence: TGTGCCAGCAGGGGGGAATCGAAGTATGGCTACACCTTC.